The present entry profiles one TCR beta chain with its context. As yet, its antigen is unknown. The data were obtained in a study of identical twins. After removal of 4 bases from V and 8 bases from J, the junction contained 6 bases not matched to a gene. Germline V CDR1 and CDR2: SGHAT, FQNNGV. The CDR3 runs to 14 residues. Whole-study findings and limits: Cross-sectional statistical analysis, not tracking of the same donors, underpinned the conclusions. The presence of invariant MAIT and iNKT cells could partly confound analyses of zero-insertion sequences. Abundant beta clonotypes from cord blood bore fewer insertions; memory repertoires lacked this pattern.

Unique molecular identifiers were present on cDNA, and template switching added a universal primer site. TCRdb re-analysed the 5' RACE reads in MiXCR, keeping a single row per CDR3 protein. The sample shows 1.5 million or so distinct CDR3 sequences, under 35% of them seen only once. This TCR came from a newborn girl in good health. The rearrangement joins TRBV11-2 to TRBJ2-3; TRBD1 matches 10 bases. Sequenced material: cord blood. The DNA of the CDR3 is TGTGCCAGCAGCTCGACAGGGGGCTTAGGTACGCAGTATTTT. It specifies CASSSTGGLGTQYF. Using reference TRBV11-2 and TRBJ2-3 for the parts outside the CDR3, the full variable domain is EAGVAQSPRYKIIEKRQSVAFWCNPISGHATLYWYQQILGQGPKLLIQFQNNGVVDDSQLPKDRFSAERLKGVDSTLKIQPAKLEDSAVYLCASSSTGGLGTQYFGPGTRLTVL.